The clone carrying this T cell receptor beta chain was observed a few times. As yet, its antigen is unknown. Other nucleotide sequences in the sample specify the same CDR3. This record belongs to a study of cytomegalovirus exposure and HLA in healthy donors. Regarding the study as a whole: For most TCR sequences rarity was the rule, although some public TCRs occurred in many donors. The authors excluded some V segments, including TRBV6-2 and TRBV6-3, as indistinguishable.

The V end lost 4 bases, the J end lost 2 bases, and 3 bases lay between the germline ends. CDR3 size: 12 residues. Germline V gives CDR1 SGHAT, CDR2 FQNNGV. PCR involved 60 Vbeta and 13 Jbeta primers. Clones were read by immunoSEQ multiplex PCR, and TCRdb kept only the in-frame ones, dropping some. The data hold about 97,000 clones, with around 9.6% observed a single time. The sequenced material came from PBMCs. The chain employs TRBV11-2 and TRBJ1-3; D gene ambiguous. This clonotype was sampled from a man aged 50 to 59 in good health and CMV-seropositive. The CDR3 sequence: CASSSAGNTIYF. CDR3 DNA sequence: TGTGCCAGCAGCTCAGCTGGAAACACCATATATTTT.